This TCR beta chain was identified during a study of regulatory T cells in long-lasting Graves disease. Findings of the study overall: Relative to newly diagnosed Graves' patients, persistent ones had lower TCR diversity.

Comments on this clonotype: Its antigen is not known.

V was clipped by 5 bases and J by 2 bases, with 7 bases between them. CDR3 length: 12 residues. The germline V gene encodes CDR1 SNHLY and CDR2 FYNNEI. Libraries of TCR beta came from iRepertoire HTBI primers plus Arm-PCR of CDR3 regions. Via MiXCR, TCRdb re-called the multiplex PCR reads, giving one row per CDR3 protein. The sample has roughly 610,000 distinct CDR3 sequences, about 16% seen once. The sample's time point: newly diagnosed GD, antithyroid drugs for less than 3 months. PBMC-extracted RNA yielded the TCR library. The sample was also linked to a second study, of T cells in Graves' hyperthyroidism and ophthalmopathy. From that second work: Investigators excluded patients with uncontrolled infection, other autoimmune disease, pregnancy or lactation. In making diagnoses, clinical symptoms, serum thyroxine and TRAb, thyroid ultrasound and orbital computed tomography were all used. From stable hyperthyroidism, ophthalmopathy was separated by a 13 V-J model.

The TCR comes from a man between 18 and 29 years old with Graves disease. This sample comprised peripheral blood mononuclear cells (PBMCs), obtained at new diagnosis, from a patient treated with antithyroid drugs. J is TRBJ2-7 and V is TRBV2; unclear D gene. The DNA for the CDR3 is TGTGCCAGCAGTCTTATTACCTACGAGCAGTACTTC. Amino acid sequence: CASSLITYEQYF.